These T cell receptor beta chains were read from a single sample in a study of type 1 regulatory T cells. Which antigens these TCRs recognize remains unknown. TCRdb re-analysed the reads in MiXCR, keeping a single row per CDR3 protein. The data show 55,000 to 65,000 distinct CDR3 sequences, roughly two thirds seen once. The sample taken for sequencing was cultured non-Tr1 T cells, either the whole culture or a sorted T cell fraction (not recorded which). These receptors came from a human donor in good health. Both conserved end residues are part of each CDR3. D genes are given only for firm matches. Rows may omit the clone size; those that give it use once, few, many or a size class.

clone_size: NA
v_call: TRBV10-3
j_call: TRBJ2-7
d_call: NA
cdr3_nt: TGTGCCATCAGTGAGGGTGGTGCGGTCTACGAGCAGTACTTC
cdr3_aa: CAISEGGAVYEQYF

clone_size: NA
v_call: TRBV7-9
j_call: TRBJ2-7
d_call: TRBD1
cdr3_nt: TGTGCCAGCAGCCGCGGGACAGGGTGGGACGAGCAGTACTTC
cdr3_aa: CASSRGTGWDEQYF

clone_size: NA
v_call: TRBV20-1
j_call: TRBJ2-7
d_call: TRBD2
cdr3_nt: TGCAGTGTGCCGCCTAGCGGGAGATCTTACGAGCAGTACTTC
cdr3_aa: CSVPPSGRSYEQYF

clone_size: NA
v_call: TRBV20-1
j_call: TRBJ2-2
d_call: TRBD2
cdr3_nt: TGCAGTGCTAGGCTAGCGGGCACCGGGGAGCTGTTTTTT
cdr3_aa: CSARLAGTGELFF

clone_size: medium-sized
v_call: TRBV12-3/TRBV12-4
j_call: TRBJ2-1
d_call: NA
cdr3_nt: TGTGCCAGCACGCCCGGGACTTCTTACAATGAGCAGTTCTTC
cdr3_aa: CASTPGTSYNEQFF

clone_size: once
v_call: TRBV2
j_call: TRBJ1-5
d_call: NA
cdr3_nt: TGTGCCAGCAGTTTTAGGGAGAATCAGCCCCAGCATTTT
cdr3_aa: CASSFRENQPQHF

clone_size: NA
v_call: TRBV12-3/TRBV12-4
j_call: TRBJ2-3
d_call: TRBD2
cdr3_nt: TGTGCCAGCGCTGTGCAGCGGGACACAGATACGCAGTATTTT
cdr3_aa: CASAVQRDTDTQYF

clone_size: NA
v_call: TRBV7-6
j_call: TRBJ2-1
d_call: TRBD2
cdr3_nt: TGTGCCAGCAGCCCCCAATGGGGGACTAGGGCTTCAAACTCCTACAATGAGCAGTTCTTC
cdr3_aa: CASSPQWGTRASNSYNEQFF

clone_size: NA
v_call: TRBV7-9
j_call: TRBJ2-2
d_call: NA
cdr3_nt: TGTGCCAGCAGCTTCCTACAGAACACCGGGGAGCTGTTTTTT
cdr3_aa: CASSFLQNTGELFF

clone_size: NA
v_call: TRBV6-1
j_call: TRBJ1-5
d_call: NA
cdr3_nt: TGTGCCAGTTTCAAGGACAGTTATAGCAATCAGCCCCAGCATTTT
cdr3_aa: CASFKDSYSNQPQHF

clone_size: NA
v_call: TRBV11-3
j_call: TRBJ2-1
d_call: TRBD2
cdr3_nt: TGTGCCAGCAGCTTAGGGCGAGGGACTAGCGGTTACAATGAGCAGTTCTTC
cdr3_aa: CASSLGRGTSGYNEQFF

clone_size: NA
v_call: TRBV4-1
j_call: TRBJ2-7
d_call: TRBD2
cdr3_nt: TGCGCCAGCAGCCAAGGAGGCCTTGGAGGACTAGCGGGAGGGAGATCCTCCTACGAGCAGTACTTC
cdr3_aa: CASSQGGLGGLAGGRSSYEQYF

clone_size: NA
v_call: TRBV6-5
j_call: TRBJ1-2
d_call: NA
cdr3_nt: TGTGCCAGCAGTTACTCAGGGGCCGGCGGCTACACCTTC
cdr3_aa: CASSYSGAGGYTF

clone_size: NA
v_call: TRBV7-8
j_call: TRBJ2-7
d_call: TRBD2
cdr3_nt: TGTGCCAGCAGCTTAGGTGGGAGGGCCATGAGCTACGAGCAGTACTTC
cdr3_aa: CASSLGGRAMSYEQYF

clone_size: NA
v_call: TRBV7-3
j_call: TRBJ2-1
d_call: NA
cdr3_nt: TGTGCCAGCAGCTTATCCGGGAGAGATGAGCAGTTCTTC
cdr3_aa: CASSLSGRDEQFF

clone_size: NA
v_call: TRBV5-1
j_call: TRBJ2-1
d_call: TRBD2
cdr3_nt: TGCGCCAGCAGCGAGGGGACTAGCGGGCACAATGAGCAGTTCTTC
cdr3_aa: CASSEGTSGHNEQFF

clone_size: NA
v_call: TRBV20-1
j_call: TRBJ2-7
d_call: TRBD2
cdr3_nt: TGCAGTGCTAGAGGCGGGGGACTAGCGGGAGGGAGGGAGCAGTACTTC
cdr3_aa: CSARGGGLAGGREQYF

clone_size: NA
v_call: TRBV6-5
j_call: TRBJ2-1
d_call: NA
cdr3_nt: TGTGCCAGCAGTTGGGGGCCCGGGACCCTGCCCTACAATGAGCAGTTCTTC
cdr3_aa: CASSWGPGTLPYNEQFF

clone_size: NA
v_call: TRBV5-1
j_call: TRBJ1-3
d_call: TRBD1
cdr3_nt: TGCGCCAGCAGCTTGGACCCGGGGACAGCCGGAAACACCATATATTTT
cdr3_aa: CASSLDPGTAGNTIYF

clone_size: NA
v_call: TRBV9
j_call: TRBJ2-3
d_call: NA
cdr3_nt: TGTGCCAGCAGCGACCATGGAGATACGCAGTATTTT
cdr3_aa: CASSDHGDTQYF

clone_size: NA
v_call: TRBV4-1
j_call: TRBJ1-2
d_call: NA
cdr3_nt: TGCGCCAGCAGCCAAGTCGACGATGGCTACACCTTC
cdr3_aa: CASSQVDDGYTF

clone_size: medium-sized
v_call: TRBV3-1
j_call: TRBJ2-5
d_call: NA
cdr3_nt: TGTGCCAGCAGCCAAGATGGGACCCCCCAAGAGACCCAGTACTTC
cdr3_aa: CASSQDGTPQETQYF

clone_size: many
v_call: TRBV15
j_call: TRBJ1-5
d_call: NA
cdr3_nt: TGTGCCATAGCTGCAGGGGACCACCCCCGGAATCAGCCCCAGCATTTT
cdr3_aa: CAIAAGDHPRNQPQHF

clone_size: NA
v_call: TRBV19
j_call: TRBJ2-5
d_call: TRBD2
cdr3_nt: TGTGCCAGTAGTTTCGGGGGAGGGGAGACCCAGTACTTC
cdr3_aa: CASSFGGGETQYF

clone_size: NA
v_call: TRBV20-1
j_call: TRBJ1-2
d_call: TRBD1
cdr3_nt: TGCAGTGCTCCTCGGTCCGGACAGGAGGGCTACACCTTC
cdr3_aa: CSAPRSGQEGYTF

clone_size: NA
v_call: TRBV7-8
j_call: TRBJ2-1
d_call: NA
cdr3_nt: TGTGCCAGCAGCTTAATGTCTAGCCATGAAAACATTCAGTTCTTC
cdr3_aa: CASSLMSSHENIQFF

clone_size: NA
v_call: TRBV2
j_call: TRBJ2-3
d_call: NA
cdr3_nt: TGTGCCAGCAGTTGGCAAGCTTTAGATACGCAGTATTTT
cdr3_aa: CASSWQALDTQYF

clone_size: NA
v_call: TRBV20-1
j_call: TRBJ1-5
d_call: NA
cdr3_nt: TGCAGTGCTAGAGCCAACAGGGACAATCAGCCCCAGCATTTT
cdr3_aa: CSARANRDNQPQHF

clone_size: NA
v_call: TRBV11-3
j_call: TRBJ2-1
d_call: NA
cdr3_nt: TGTGCCAGCAGTACGGGAGTATGGGCGGGTGAGCAGTTCTTC
cdr3_aa: CASSTGVWAGEQFF

clone_size: NA
v_call: TRBV6-2/TRBV6-3
j_call: TRBJ2-7
d_call: TRBD2
cdr3_nt: TGTGCCAGCAGTCGTGGGACTAGCGGGCTCCTATACGAGCAGTACTTC
cdr3_aa: CASSRGTSGLLYEQYF

clone_size: NA
v_call: TRBV6-6
j_call: TRBJ2-7
d_call: NA
cdr3_nt: TGTGCCAGCAGTTACACCGGGTCCCGCTCCTACGAGCAGTACTTC
cdr3_aa: CASSYTGSRSYEQYF

clone_size: few
v_call: TRBV4-1
j_call: TRBJ2-7
d_call: TRBD2
cdr3_nt: TGCGCCAGCAGCCAAAGTATACTAGCGGTATACGAGCAGTACTTC
cdr3_aa: CASSQSILAVYEQYF

clone_size: NA
v_call: TRBV10-2
j_call: TRBJ2-1
d_call: NA
cdr3_nt: TGCGCCAGCAGTGAGGTCAATGAGCAGTTCTTC
cdr3_aa: CASSEVNEQFF

clone_size: few
v_call: TRBV12-3/TRBV12-4
j_call: TRBJ1-4
d_call: TRBD1
cdr3_nt: TGTGCCAGCAGCACCTGGACAGGGTTCGGAGAAAAACTGTTTTTT
cdr3_aa: CASSTWTGFGEKLFF

clone_size: NA
v_call: TRBV7-2
j_call: TRBJ2-2
d_call: TRBD1
cdr3_nt: TGTGCCAGCAGCTTAGTGGGGACAGGGTCCAACACCGGGGAGCTGTTTTTT
cdr3_aa: CASSLVGTGSNTGELFF

clone_size: many
v_call: TRBV5-1
j_call: TRBJ1-2
d_call: NA
cdr3_nt: TGCGCCAGCAGCTTGGTGACAGGATATGGCTACACCTTC
cdr3_aa: CASSLVTGYGYTF

clone_size: NA
v_call: TRBV12-3/TRBV12-4
j_call: TRBJ1-3
d_call: NA
cdr3_nt: TGTGCCAGCACTTCGTCCCGCTCTGGAAACACCATATATTTT
cdr3_aa: CASTSSRSGNTIYF